This T cell receptor beta chain emerged from a study of blood T cell repertoires in COVID-19. Study at large: Acute-phase and convalescent COVID-19 samples originated in the United States, Italy and Spain. T cells, B-cell-depleted T cells, or PBMCs supplied cDNA or gDNA.

Sequencing used immunoSEQ multiplex PCR; TCRdb keeps in-frame clones, though not all of them. The repertoire includes fewer than 350,000 clones, around 90% of them detected once, and 1.5% to 2% sits in the top ten. Enrollees, about 18 to 89 years old, lived in 24 US areas. Cohort assignment relied on participant-reported clinical history. Per the germline V gene, CDR1 is KGHSH and CDR2 is LQKENI. Trimming took 4 bases from V and 0 from J; bases not matched to a gene: 13. CDR3 length equals 18 residues. The V and J genes are TRBV18 and TRBJ2-3, with 7 bases identical to TRBD2. The TCR comes from a woman aged 18-29 years with acute COVID-19. The material sequenced was PBMCs or T cells enriched from blood (not recorded which). CDR3 amino acids: CASSLASLAGSSTDTQYF. The CDR3 nucleotides are TGTGCCAGCTCACTAGCCTCCTTAGCGGGTTCTAGCACAGATACGCAGTATTTT.